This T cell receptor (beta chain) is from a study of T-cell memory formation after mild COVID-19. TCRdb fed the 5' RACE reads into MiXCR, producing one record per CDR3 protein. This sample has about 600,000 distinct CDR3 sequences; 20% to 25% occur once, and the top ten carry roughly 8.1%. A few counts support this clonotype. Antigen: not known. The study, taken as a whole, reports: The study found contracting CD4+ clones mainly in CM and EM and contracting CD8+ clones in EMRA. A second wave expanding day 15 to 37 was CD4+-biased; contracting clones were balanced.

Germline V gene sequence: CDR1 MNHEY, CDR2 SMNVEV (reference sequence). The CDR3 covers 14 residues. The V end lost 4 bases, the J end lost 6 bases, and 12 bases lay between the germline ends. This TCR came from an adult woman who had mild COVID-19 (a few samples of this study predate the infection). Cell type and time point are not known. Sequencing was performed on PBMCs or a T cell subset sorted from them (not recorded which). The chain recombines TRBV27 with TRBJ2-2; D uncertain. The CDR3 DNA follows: TGTGCCAGCAGTTCTGGGTTTAATTCCGGGGAGCTGTTTTTT. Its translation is CASSSGFNSGELFF.